This section outlines one TCR beta chain sequence together with its context. J was trimmed by 2 bases and V by 4 bases; bases with no gene match: 4. CDR1 and CDR2 from the germline V gene are LNHDA and SQIVND (reference sequence). This CDR3 contains 14 residues. Per the authors' pipeline: Reference gene primer amplification gave estimated nucleated cell counts. TCRdb's table, derived via immunoSEQ multiplex PCR, lists solely in-frame clones and lacks some. That table gives V, J and clone size, and the DNA gave D and trimming. In the table there are 110,000 to 150,000 clones, around 82% of which are singletons. These data originate in a study of blood T cell repertoires in COVID-19. Overall study: Whether acute or convalescent, the COVID-19 samples came from the United States, Italy and Spain. In each case, the material was cDNA or gDNA derived from T cells, B-cell-depleted T cells, or PBMCs.

The chain has TRBV19 and TRBJ2-7; 8 bases agree with TRBD2. This receptor was identified in a human donor in a cohort sampled during active COVID-19. The sequencing input was peripheral blood. In nucleotides, the CDR3 is TGTGCCAGTAGTACCGGACTAGCCACCTACGAGCAGTACTTC. Translating gives CASSTGLATYEQYF.